A single sample is the source of the 11 T cell receptor beta chains below, sequenced in a study of cytomegalovirus exposure and HLA in healthy donors. With 60 Vbeta and 13 Jbeta primers, the PCR was carried out. Data came from immunoSEQ multiplex PCR; TCRdb stores just in-frame clones and leaves some out. The sample consists of about 200,000 clones, 78% of them appearing once. The sample comprised PBMCs. The receptors stem from a male donor in good health and CMV-seronegative.

This chain uses TRBV28 with TRBJ1-5; perhaps TRBD1 as D (5 bases). Trimming shortened V by 2 bases and J by 5 bases, and 10 bases separated the two germline ends. This CDR3 is built from 14 residues. CDR1 MDHEN and CDR2 SYDVKM come from the germline V gene. CDR3 sequence: CASSLAGLDQPQHF. The CDR3 nucleotides are TGTGCCAGCAGTTTAGCAGGGTTAGATCAGCCCCAGCATTTT.

J is TRBJ1-1 and V is TRBV7-3; TRBD1 is a possible D gene (6 bases). Trimming cost V 6 bases and J 0 bases, with 17 bases left between them. This CDR3 has 16 residues. Per the germline V gene, CDR1 is SGHTA and CDR2 is FQGTGA. The CDR3: CASRLGTTILNTEAFF. The CDR3 DNA follows: TGTGCCAGCAGACTCGGGACAACGATCTTGAACACTGAAGCTTTCTTT.

J is TRBJ1-3 and V is TRBV30, with D unresolved. The V end lost 0 bases, the J end lost 0 bases, and 12 bases lay between the germline ends. CDR1 GTSNPN and CDR2 SVGIG come from the germline V gene (reference sequence). The CDR3 sequence is 16 residues long. The CDR3 DNA is TGTGCCTGGAGTGTACTAGGTCGCCTCTCTGGAAACACCATATATTTT. This encodes CAWSVLGRLSGNTIYF.

The V and J genes are TRBV21-1 and TRBJ2-5; TRBD1, as called in the table, went unchecked against the DNA. TRBV21-1 is a listed pseudogene. CDR3 length equals 14 residues. The CDR3 reads CASSANRDQETQYF. The CDR3, as DNA: TGTGCCAGCAGCGCAAACAGGGACCAAGAGACCCAGTACTTC.

This clone was picked up one time. The chain has TRBV5-8 and TRBJ2-5, with D possibly matching TRBD1 (6 bases). Germline V lookup: CDR1 SGHTS, CDR2 YDEGEE. The CDR3 spans 16 residues. Trimming shortened V by 5 bases and J by 1 base, and 18 bases separated the two germline ends. This chain's CDR3 is CASRITGNWPQETQYF. The CDR3 coding sequence is TGTGCCAGCAGAATTACAGGGAATTGGCCCCAAGAGACCCAGTACTTC.

This clone was counted a few times. The chain employs TRBV11-3 and TRBJ2-7; 9 nucleotides agree with TRBD1. Trimming took 5 bases from V and 7 from J; bases not matched to a gene: 6. CDR1 is SGHNT, CDR2 YENEEA, per germline. This CDR3 is built from 13 residues. The CDR3 is CASSKQGAKEQYF. CDR3 DNA sequence: TGTGCCAGCAGCAAACAGGGGGCGAAAGAGCAGTACTTC.

The chain carries TRBV6-1 and TRBJ2-7; 8 bases line up with TRBD1. Germline CDR1 MNHNS, CDR2 SASEGT. The V and J ends lost 7 bases and 3 bases, in that order; junction bases with no gene match: 8. The CDR3 spans 14 residues. CDR3 DNA sequence: TGTGCCAGCAACCGAGACAGGGGTCTCTACGAGCAGTACTTC. It specifies CASNRDRGLYEQYF.

This rearrangement joins TRBV9 to TRBJ2-3; 10 nucleotides line up with TRBD2. Germline lookup yields CDR1 SGDLS and CDR2 YYNGEE. The CDR3 length is 18 residues. V gave up 4 bases and J gave up 4 bases; unmatched junction bases: 15. The DNA of the CDR3 is TGTGCCAGCAGCCTATCGAAGGCAGCGGGAGGGCCCTCAGATACGCAGTATTTT. It specifies CASSLSKAAGGPSDTQYF.

The V gene is TRBV6-1, the J gene TRBJ2-2, with TRBD1 matching over 9 bases. This CDR3 is 16 amino acids long. After removal of 2 bases from V and 3 bases from J, the junction contained 4 bases not matched to a gene. Germline V gene lookup returns CDR1 MNHNS and CDR2 SASEGT. CDR3 in DNA: TGTGCCAGCAGTGAACCCGACAGGGGGTACACCGGGGAGCTGTTTTTT. Translating gives CASSEPDRGYTGELFF.

This clone was picked up one time. The chain carries TRBV29-1 and TRBJ2-1, with TRBD1 matching 7 bases. The CDR3 is made up of 15 amino acids. Per the germline V gene, CDR1 is SQVTM and CDR2 is ANQGSEA. J gave up 2 bases and V 6 bases, and 10 bases lay outside the gene matches. The CDR3 spells CSVAGTARTYNEQFF. The CDR3 DNA is TGCAGCGTCGCCGGGACAGCAAGGACCTACAATGAGCAGTTCTTC.

Concerning this clone itself: Its ends do not fully match the called genes, so a read error is possible. Additional DNA sequences in this sample encode the identical CDR3. The V and J genes are TRBV5-1 and TRBJ1-1; 8 nucleotides agree with TRBD1. From germline, CDR1 is SGHRS and CDR2 YFSETQ. This CDR3 contains 15 residues. The CDR3: CASSWGTGRNTEAFF. The CDR3 DNA follows: TGCGCCAGCAGCTGGGGGACAGGACGGAACACTGAGGCTTTCTTT. Filled out from reference TRBV5-1 and TRBJ1-1, the complete variable domain reads KAGVTQTPRYLIKTRGQQVTLSCSPISGHRSVSWYQQTPGQGLQFLFEYFSETQRNKGNFPGRFSGRQFSNSRSEMNVSTLELGDSALYLCASSWGTGRNTEAFFGQGTRLTVV.